Following are 16 T cell receptor beta chains from one sample sequenced in a study of tumor-infiltrating lymphocytes in localized non-small cell lung cancer. Clones were sequenced by immunoSEQ multiplex PCR, and TCRdb holds only the in-frame ones, with some missing. This sample has more than 4,500 clones, with approximately 95% found just once. The sequencing sample was made of uninvolved lung tissue not adjacent to the tumor. The receptors shown here come from a human donor with non-small cell lung cancer.

This clone was seen only once. This sequence joins TRBV10-1 and TRBJ2-2; the match to TRBD2 covers 8 bases. Germline V CDR1 and CDR2: WNHNN, SYGVQD (reference sequence). The CDR3 runs 15 residues. V gave up 1 base and J gave up 7 bases; unmatched junction bases: 5. CDR3 in amino acids: CASSEFSGTGGELFF. The CDR3 nucleotides read TGCGCCAGCAGTGAGTTTAGCGGGACTGGCGGGGAGCTGTTTTTT.

This chain links TRBV2 with TRBJ1-6; D uncertain. Germline CDR1 reads SNHLY; CDR2 reads FYNNEI. The V and J ends lost 3 bases and 11 bases respectively, with 11 bases between them. This CDR3 spans 13 amino acids. The CDR3 nucleotides read TGTGCCAGCAGTGACCGGGCGCGGCCACCCCTCCACTTT. Translation: CASSDRARPPLHF.

The V gene is TRBV6-1, the J gene TRBJ2-1, with unresolved D. CDR3 length: 12 amino acids. V lost 4 bases to trimming and J lost 10 bases, with 11 bases between them. Germline lookup yields CDR1 MNHNS and CDR2 SASEGT. The CDR3 spells CASSATLGEQFF. Here the CDR3 DNA reads TGTGCCAGCAGTGCGACCTTGGGGGAGCAGTTCTTC.

The J gene is TRBJ2-2, the V gene TRBV7-2, with unresolved D. CDR1 SGHTA and CDR2 FQGNSA come from the germline V gene. Between the trimmed V and J ends, which lost 2 bases and 2 bases, there was a span of 6 bases. The CDR3 sequence is 14 residues long. CDR3 bases: TGTGCCAGCAGCTTAATAATCAACACCGGGGAGCTGTTTTTT. Amino acid sequence: CASSLIINTGELFF.

This chain joins TRBV7-2 and TRBJ2-7; 10 bases map to TRBD2. Germline trimming cut 5 bases from V and 2 bases from J; bases unmatched to any gene: 9. CDR3 size: 16 residues. The V gene's germline CDR1 is SGHTA and CDR2 FQGNSA. The CDR3 DNA reads as TGTGCCAGCAGCATGGTAGCGGGAGGCTCTGCCTACGAGCAGTACTTC. As protein: CASSMVAGGSAYEQYF.

V usage is TRBV2 and J usage is TRBJ1-3; no reliable D call. Trimming stripped 1 base from V and 3 bases from J, with 7 bases between. The CDR3 spans 14 residues. Germline CDR1 SNHLY, CDR2 FYNNEI. DNA of the CDR3: TGTGCCAGCAGTGAAGGCAGGAATGGAAACACCATATATTTT. This encodes CASSEGRNGNTIYF.

The rearrangement joins TRBV18 to TRBJ1-1; TRBD1 matches at 12 bases. Germline lookup yields CDR1 KGHSH and CDR2 LQKENI. V lost 3 bases to trimming and J lost 4 bases; unmatched junction nucleotides: 6. This CDR3 has 16 amino acids. CDR3 nucleotide sequence: TGTGCCAGCTCACCTGGGGGACAGGGGGCGACCACTGAAGCTTTCTTT. It translates to CASSPGGQGATTEAFF.

This chain links TRBV7-2 with TRBJ2-2, with 10 bases identical to TRBD2. Per the germline V gene, CDR1 is SGHTA and CDR2 is FQGNSA. The CDR3 sequence is 19 residues long. V shed 7 bases, J shed 1 base, and the junction held 15 bases outside the gene matches. Written as DNA, the CDR3 is TGTGCCAGCAACAGAAGGGGGCTAGCGGGAGTTTGGAACACCGGGGAGCTGTTTTTT. This translates into CASNRRGLAGVWNTGELFF.

This chain joins TRBV5-1 and TRBJ2-5; no definite D call. There are 17 residues in the CDR3. Germline-derived CDR1 and CDR2 are SGHRS and YFSETQ. The V gene lost 0 bases and the J gene lost 5 bases, with 20 bases spanning the gap. The CDR3 spells CASSLEFGSPETETQYF. The CDR3 DNA sequence: TGCGCCAGCAGCTTGGAGTTCGGGTCACCGGAGACGGAGACCCAGTACTTC.

This clone was picked up one time. The chain links TRBV15 to TRBJ1-4, with 7 bases lining up with TRBD1. Germline V CDR1 and CDR2: LNHNV, YYDKDF (reference sequence). The CDR3 length is 16 residues. J gave up 3 bases and V 6 bases, and 10 bases lay outside the gene matches. In DNA, the CDR3 is TGTGCCACCAGTGGAGGCAGGGGGGGAGCTAATGAAAAACTGTTTTTT. Its protein is CATSGGRGGANEKLFF.

Comment on this clone: This specimen includes other DNA sequences encoding the same CDR3. This sequence joins TRBV18 and TRBJ2-2; D remains ambiguous. The V end was cut by 0 bases, the J end by 4 bases, with 3 bases between. CDR3 length: 13 residues. The germline gives CDR1 KGHSH, CDR2 LQKENI. The CDR3 nucleotides are TGTGCCAGCTCACCACCCGTCACCGGGGAGCTGTTTTTT. It codes for CASSPPVTGELFF.

The chain recombines TRBV27 with TRBJ1-5; a possible D gene is TRBD1 (5 bases). The CDR3 is 20 residues long. The germline V gene encodes CDR1 MNHEY and CDR2 SMNVEV (reference sequence). The V end lost 6 bases, the J end lost 5 bases, and 32 bases lay between the germline ends. The CDR3 here is CASSPEGSGSRGWGYQPQHF. The DNA for the CDR3 is TGTGCCAGCAGCCCCGAGGGGTCAGGGTCGAGGGGTTGGGGGTATCAGCCCCAGCATTTT.

J is TRBJ2-7 and V is TRBV6-6; D unclear. V lost 6 bases to trimming and J lost 5 bases, with 8 bases between them. CDR3 length equals 11 residues. Per germline, CDR1 MNHNY and CDR2 SVGAGI (reference sequence). Written as DNA, the CDR3 is TGTGCCAGCAGCCGGTGGGACGAGCAGTACTTC. Translation: CASSRWDEQYF.

The gene calls are TRBV10-3 and TRBJ2-1; 7 nucleotides match TRBD1. Trimming removed 5 bases from V and 0 bases from J; junction bases left unmatched: 4. CDR1 ENHRY and CDR2 SYGVKD come from the germline V gene. This CDR3 is 15 amino acids long. The CDR3, as DNA: TGTGCCATCAGTACAGGGGTCAGCTCCTACAATGAGCAGTTCTTC. It codes for CAISTGVSSYNEQFF.

The chain combines TRBV18 with TRBJ1-2; weak D call: TRBD1 (5 bases). The CDR3 covers 13 residues. Between the trimmed V and J ends, which lost 6 bases and 8 bases, there was a span of 16 bases. Germline V gene data show CDR1 as KGHSH and CDR2 as LQKENI. The CDR3 coding sequence is TGTGCCAGCTCCCCTACCGGGACGCAGGGCTACACCTTC. Its protein is CASSPTGTQGYTF.

The chain links TRBV7-8 to TRBJ1-1; a possible D gene is TRBD1 (6 bases). This CDR3 comprises 16 residues. Between the trimmed V and J ends, which lost 3 bases and 5 bases, there was a span of 19 bases. Germline CDR1 reads SGHVS; CDR2 reads FQNEAQ. The CDR3: CASSFRTPIRGTEAFF. The CDR3 bases are TGTGCCAGCAGCTTTCGGACGCCTATTAGGGGGACTGAAGCTTTCTTT.